This T cell receptor (beta chain) was sequenced in a study of PD-1 blockade in classical Hodgkin lymphoma. Every single patient, without exception, relapsed after autologous stem cell transplantation, and brentuximab vedotin exposure varied. Classification of best responses gave complete response, partial response or progressive disease. Study-wide findings and caveats: The CD4+ diversity rise by C4D1 was clearest in complete responders. Exclusion was the outcome for patients who began nivolumab under 1 year after ASCT.

The repertoire was sequenced with immunoSEQ multiplex PCR; TCRdb's copy has only in-frame clones and lacks some. The repertoire holds around 40,000 clones, 78% seen once, with roughly 13% in the top ten. Looked up from germline, CDR1 is SGHVS and CDR2 is FNYEAQ. This CDR3 is 15 amino acids long. V lost 2 bases to trimming and J lost 5 bases; unmatched junction nucleotides: 5. About this clone itself: What it recognizes is unknown.

The clonotype was recovered from a human donor with classical Hodgkin lymphoma. The chain has TRBV7-6 and TRBJ2-2, with 7 bases aligning to TRBD1. Sequencing used peripheral blood mononuclear cells (PBMCs), obtained at baseline. CDR3 amino acids: CASSLTVRGTGELFF. The CDR3 DNA reads as TGTGCCAGCAGCTTAACGGTCAGGGGGACCGGGGAGCTGTTTTTT.